What follows describes a single TCR beta chain. This entry is derived from a study of shared clonotypes between healthy human individuals. The data were produced by immunoSEQ multiplex PCR, yet TCRdb's version contains in-frame clones alone and is incomplete. The sample yields 2,500,000 or so clones, around 92% seen once. V was shortened by 0 bases and J by 2 bases, with 5 bases between the two germline ends. Germline V gene data show CDR1 as SQVTM and CDR2 as ANQGSEA. CDR3 size: 13 residues. Sequencing was done on a sample of naive CD4+ T cells from PBMCs. As to subset: CD45RA+ positively selected. The chain recombines TRBV29-1 with TRBJ1-3; no clear D gene. The TCR comes from a man younger than 35 in good health. Some clones in this sample may be carry-over from other donors' samples. Written as DNA, the CDR3 is TGCAGCGTTGAAGAATCGGCTGGAAACACCATATATTTT. Amino acids: CSVEESAGNTIYF.